Below are 13 T cell receptor beta chains sequenced from a single sample in a study of T-cell memory formation after mild COVID-19. MiXCR was run by TCRdb on the 5' RACE reads, yielding one entry per CDR3 protein. The repertoire has hundreds of thousands of distinct CDR3 sequences, around 20% of them found once; the top ten carry about an eighth. Sequenced input: PBMCs or a T cell subset sorted from them (not recorded which). The receptors here all came from an adult woman who had mild COVID-19 (a few samples of this study predate the infection). Cell type and time point are not known.

The rearrangement joins TRBV24-1 to TRBJ2-7, with TRBD1 matching 7 bases. The length of the CDR3 is 14 residues. Germline V gives CDR1 KGHDR, CDR2 SFDVKD. The J segment lost 3 bases and the V segment lost 5 bases, leaving 6 bases of the junction unmatched. The CDR3 region is CATSAGQYLYEQYF. In DNA, the CDR3 is TGTGCCACCAGTGCGGGACAGTATCTCTACGAGCAGTACTTC.

The chain has TRBV15 and TRBJ1-5; TRBD1 is a possible D gene (6 bases). V was cut by 3 bases and J by 0 bases, with 6 bases left in between. CDR1 and CDR2 (germline): LNHNV, YYDKDF (reference sequence). There are 14 residues in the CDR3. The CDR3: CATSRDSSNQPQHF. The CDR3 DNA sequence: TGTGCCACCAGCAGGGACAGTAGCAATCAGCCCCAGCATTTT.

The gene calls are TRBV27 and TRBJ2-1; unclear D gene. This CDR3 comprises 15 residues. Germline V lookup: CDR1 MNHEY, CDR2 SMNVEV (reference sequence). Trimming removed 6 bases at V and 8 bases at J, with 20 bases between. The CDR3 reads CASSEMWGRVDEQFF. DNA of the CDR3: TGTGCCAGCAGCGAGATGTGGGGTAGGGTGGATGAGCAGTTCTTC.

A note on this clonotype: This is likely a read error, given that the CDR3 carries no conserved phenylalanine or tryptophan at its end. The DNA is omitted, as the CDR3 cannot be located on it reliably, and the CDR3 follows TCRdb's listing. CDR3 in amino acids: CASSMTTGQGWWL. V is TRBV12-3 or TRBV12-4 and J is TRBJ1-6; no DNA check was done on the table's D call, TRBD1. Termini included, the CDR3 measures 13 amino acids.

This clonotype appeared a few times. The chain is built from TRBV20-1 and TRBJ2-7; D not resolved. From germline, CDR1 is DFQATT and CDR2 SNEGSKA (reference sequence). This CDR3 region has 13 residues. Trimming left V 0 bases short and J 6 bases short, with 12 bases between. The CDR3 is CSAREQVLGEQYF. The CDR3 DNA follows: TGCAGTGCTAGAGAGCAAGTGTTGGGCGAGCAGTACTTC.

The sample holds many counts of this clonotype. The rearrangement links TRBV5-1 to TRBJ2-2; D may be TRBD2 (6 bases). The CDR3 loop spans 18 amino acids. CDR1 and CDR2 (germline): SGHRS, YFSETQ. Trimming cost V 4 bases and J 0 bases, with 19 bases left between them. The CDR3 DNA reads TGCGCCAGCAGCCTAGACTGGACCGGGAGACCGAACACCGGGGAGCTGTTTTTT. This gives the protein CASSLDWTGRPNTGELFF.

The chain is built from TRBV12-3 or TRBV12-4 and TRBJ2-7, with D perhaps matching TRBD1 (7 bases). CDR3 length: 14 amino acids. Trimming left V 5 bases short and J 2 bases short, with 13 bases between. For the CDR3, the DNA is TGTGCCAGCAGTCAGGGGGGTCTGACCTACGAGCAGTACTTC. Translating it yields CASSQGGLTYEQYF.

The chain is built from TRBV7-8 and TRBJ2-3; 9 bases agree with TRBD2. J gave up 4 bases and V 4 bases, and 9 bases lay outside the gene matches. The CDR3 is 16 residues long. Looked up from germline, CDR1 is SGHVS and CDR2 is FQNEAQ. The CDR3 protein is CASSSLSGSRADTQYF. The CDR3 coding sequence is TGTGCCAGCAGCTCCCTTAGCGGGAGTAGGGCAGATACGCAGTATTTT. The whole variable domain, remainder taken from reference TRBV7-8 and TRBJ2-3, is GAGVSQSPRYKVAKRGQDVALRCDPISGHVSLFWYQQALGQGPEFLTYFQNEAQLDKSGLPSDRFFAERPEGSVSTLKIQRTQQEDSAVYLCASSSLSGSRADTQYFGPGTRLTVL.

The rearrangement joins TRBV11-2 to TRBJ2-1; the D gene is possibly TRBD2 (6 bases). The germline V gene has CDR1 SGHAT and CDR2 FQNNGV. This CDR3 has 12 amino acids. The V end lost 6 bases, the J end lost 9 bases, and 12 bases lay between the germline ends. CDR3 bases: TGTGCCAGCAGGCGACTAGATTTTGAGCAGTTCTTC. Translating it yields CASRRLDFEQFF. Filled out from reference TRBV11-2 and TRBJ2-1, the complete variable domain reads EAGVAQSPRYKIIEKRQSVAFWCNPISGHATLYWYQQILGQGPKLLIQFQNNGVVDDSQLPKDRFSAERLKGVDSTLKIQPAKLEDSAVYLCASRRLDFEQFFGPGTRLTVL.

V is TRBV7-2 and J is TRBJ2-1; no clear D gene. V was trimmed by 10 bases and J by 8 bases, leaving 18 bases between them. Per germline, CDR1 SGHTA and CDR2 FQGNSA. This CDR3 has 13 amino acids. As DNA, the CDR3 is TGTGCCATCCTAGGAGCTGGGTGGGATGAGCAGTTCTTC. Its protein is CAILGAGWDEQFF. Supplemented by reference TRBV7-2 and TRBJ2-1, the full variable domain reads GAGVSQSPSNKVTEKGKDVELRCDPISGHTALYWYRQSLGQGLEFLIYFQGNSAPDKSGLPSDRFSAERTGGSVSTLTIQRTQQEDSAVYLCAILGAGWDEQFFGPGTRLTVL.

This clonotype was recorded a few times. This chain connects TRBV2 to TRBJ1-5; D is uncertain. Germline CDR1 is SNHLY and CDR2 is FYNNEI. The CDR3 runs to 15 residues. V lost 7 bases and J lost 2, with 15 bases in between. The CDR3 nucleotides read TGTGCCAGCATCCTTGACGGACCGGGCAATCAGCCCCAGCATTTT. This gives the protein CASILDGPGNQPQHF. The variable domain in full, with the rest retrieved from reference TRBV2 and TRBJ1-5, is EPEVTQTPSHQVTQMGQEVILRCVPISNHLYFYWYRQILGQKVEFLVSFYNNEISEKSEIFDDQFSVERPDGSNFTLKIRSTKLEDSAMYFCASILDGPGNQPQHFGDGTRLSIL.

This clonotype was counted between two and nine times. The rearrangement links TRBV24-1 to TRBJ2-3; D is unresolved. The CDR3 has 14 amino acids. The V end was cut by 5 bases, the J end by 3 bases, with 11 bases between. The V gene's germline CDR1 is KGHDR and CDR2 SFDVKD. The CDR3: CATSGYSWTDTQYF. Here the CDR3 DNA reads TGTGCCACCAGTGGCTACAGTTGGACAGATACGCAGTATTTT.

The V call is TRBV5-1, the J call TRBJ2-1, with 8 bases fitting TRBD1. With V trimmed by 4 bases and J by 5 bases, 11 bases remained unmatched. Germline loops: CDR1 SGHRS, CDR2 YFSETQ. The CDR3 has 16 amino acids. Here the CDR3 reads CASSRQGTDINNEQFF. CDR3 bases: TGCGCCAGCAGCAGACAGGGGACCGATATAAACAATGAGCAGTTCTTC.